A single TCR beta chain is shown here with its context. No antigen is known for it. The length of the CDR3 is 16 residues. The ends lost 5 bases at V and 0 bases at J; junction bases unmatched: 5. The V gene's germline CDR1 is SGHTA and CDR2 FQGTGA. The data were obtained in a study of cytomegalovirus exposure and HLA in healthy donors. General study results and limits: It was shown in a later analysis that HLA-associated TCR beta chains were more clonally expanded than other, equally common chains.

Use of 60 Vbeta and 13 Jbeta primers characterized the PCR. Original data processing: Later, an analysis found about 77 million unique TCR beta chains, and 8.5 million to 12 million of these were shared. Clones were read by immunoSEQ multiplex PCR, and TCRdb kept only the in-frame ones, dropping some. The V and J calls and the clone size are those of that table, but D and trimming were determined from the DNA. The table includes 100,000 or so clones, 65% to 75% detected once. The chain employs TRBV7-3 and TRBJ2-2; 8 bases are a match to TRBD1. This sequence originates from a woman younger than 30 in good health and CMV-seropositive. The sequenced material came from PBMCs. The CDR3 nucleotides are TGTGCCAGCAGCCCGCAGGGGGCAGCGAACACCGGGGAGCTGTTTTTT. This sequence encodes CASSPQGAANTGELFF. The full variable domain, in which reference TRBV7-3 and TRBJ2-2 provide the parts outside the CDR3, is GAGVSQTPSNKVTEKGKYVELRCDPISGHTALYWYRQSLGQGPEFLIYFQGTGAADDSGLPNDRFFAVRPEGSVSTLKIQRTERGDSAVYLCASSPQGAANTGELFFGEGSRLTVL.